This paragraph covers one TCR beta chain sequence. Its antigen is not yet known. One base away there is no much larger clone; base qualities are not given. The library was produced with the immunoSEQ multiplex PCR assay. A mixture of 60 forward primers for TCR Vbeta segments and 13 reverse primers for TCR Jbeta segments was used in the multiplex PCR. A multiplex PCR assay on genomic DNA amplified the CDR3 region of rearranged TCR beta genes. The amplified TCR beta libraries were sequenced on the Illumina HiSeq System as 87-base-pair reads. Regarding the original processing steps: Across the 500 to 700 repertoires, a later analysis counted about 81 million unique TCR beta chains, some 11 million of which were shared by at least two donors. Raw reads were error-corrected and collapsed into unique sequences by a nearest-neighbor algorithm in which closely related sequences were merged to remove PCR and sequencing errors. V, D and J gene segments were assigned by aligning CDR3 sequences to IMGT reference sequences. For a sequence to be retained, a match of at least six nucleotides was required to both a V gene segment and a J gene segment. Rearrangements were called productive when the CDR3 lacked stop codons and stayed in frame with V and J; all others were non-productive. CDR3 was defined by IMGT convention, running from the second conserved V-encoded cysteine to the conserved J-encoded phenylalanine. In an earlier analysis of 500 to 650 of the donors, sequences lacking an unambiguous match to a single V gene segment were excluded. An earlier analysis of 500 to 700 of the donors classified V segments as functional when productive rearrangements were above 56.7% and as segregating when the standard deviation between donors was above 5%. A statistical classification framework was built to diagnose cytomegalovirus status from the catalog of TCR beta chain sequences. V and J gene assignment, in a later analysis, came from comparing TCR nucleotide sequences with IMGT/GENE-DB human TR gene sequences. The TCRdist pipeline was used in a later analysis to assign CDR3 sequences and most-parsimonious VDJ recombination scenarios. A later analysis defined each TCR beta chain by its CDR3 amino acid sequence plus V-gene family, and excluded reads lacking a unique V-gene family. In a later analysis, 500 to 700 highly shared, low-generation-probability nucleotide sequences were removed to address suspected cross-contamination and a sequencing artifact. In a later analysis, a clonal expansion index was calculated for each public chain from normalized within-repertoire ranks of inferred template counts. A later analysis computed generation probabilities with a VDJ recombination model fitted to out-of-frame rearrangements, and checked the results against IGoR. Hypergeometric tests were used in a later analysis to score TCR-TCR, TCR-HLA and TCR-CMV co-occurrence, with a repertoire-size bias correction applied to the TCR pairs. False discovery rates were estimated in a later analysis by permuting HLA or CMV assignments 20 times. In a later analysis, co-occurring TCRs were grouped with DBSCAN, and TCRdist sequence similarity was added when clustering was performed within HLA-allele-positive subsets. For co-occurrence clustering, repertoires with fewer than 30,000 or more than 120,000 public chains were excluded, along with roughly 5 repertoires with anomalous nucleotide sharing. TCRdb re-hosts the immuneACCESS table, in-frame sequences only. Its copies lack some clones; in the studies checked, an unresolved V gene accounts for under half of them, and the cause for the rest is not known. D and trimming were read from the DNA, whereas the V and J calls and clone size are those reported in that table. Here the sample has over 100,000 clones; approximately 80% occur a single time. Around 3% of the sample is taken by the ten largest.

In total, roughly 710 healthy bone marrow donors made up the cohort. At the time of sampling, all cohort members were nominally healthy, though unrecorded immune exposures were likely present. The donor tested CMV seropositive, placing the donor among the roughly 300 seropositive members of the cohort. Each donor provided a peripheral blood sample, and peripheral blood mononuclear cells were used for TCR beta sequencing. The Qiagen DNeasy Blood Extraction Kit was used to extract genomic DNA from the blood cell samples. These data are taken from a study of cytomegalovirus exposure and HLA in healthy donors (dated by TCRdb to 2016 to 2017). Regarding the study in general: An earlier analysis of roughly 630 of the donors reported 250 to 300 Gb of sequence data and 117 million unique TCR beta sequences from 150 million to 200 million T cells. Approximately 300 gigabases of sequencing data and roughly 81 million unique TCR sequences made up an early release that covered fewer than 650 HLA-typed donors. Of the roughly 400 genotyped donors, approximately 83% fell in the genetic ancestry cluster associated with self-reported Caucasian donors. The study aimed to test whether cataloging public T cell receptors could reveal signatures of past pathogen exposure. The T cell repertoires of 666 subjects were profiled by immunosequencing and related to cytomegalovirus serostatus. Besides the first cohort of about 730 subjects, a separate validation cohort made up of 90 to 150 different subjects was used. To predict cytomegalovirus infection status, the study combined high-throughput TCR immunosequencing, statistical association of individual TCRs with disease status, and machine learning. To study patterns of TCR occurrence, a later analysis re-analyzed previously published TCR beta repertoires from 650 to 750 donors and added high-resolution HLA genotyping. The later analysis used no new phenotypic data to find candidate immune exposures, relying instead on TCR beta sequences and their occurrence across donors. In an earlier analysis of about 590 of the donors, high-throughput TCR beta sequencing was used to judge whether each TCR beta V gene segment behaved as functional or pseudogenic. Donor age, sex, ethnicity and CMV serostatus were compiled alongside the repertoire data. A later genetic analysis took genome-wide SNP genotypes for about 65% of the 666 donors and used that subset as a discovery cohort. All discovery cohort repertoires had been generated using a single sequencing platform. HLA typing included class I and class II loci at four-digit resolution. The number of typed donors differed by locus: roughly 629-640 for A, B, C, DRB1 and DQB1; 500 to 550 for DQA1; 606 for DPA1; and some 450 for DPB1. Because of strong linkage in the cohort, four to six DR-DQ haplotypes were treated as single units for association and clustering. On average, 235,054 unique TCR beta nucleotide sequences were sequenced per donor among about 400 genotyped donors of the cohort, with 15% to 20% of those sequences being non-productive. What the research found in general, with its limitations: Broadly in line with IMGT annotations, most TCR beta V segments showed up in productive rearrangements about 90% or about 30% of the time in an earlier analysis of roughly 590 of the donors. When HLA alleles, especially DR and DQ, strongly co-occurred, TCR associations were difficult to assign to individual alleles. A cluster of highly shared sequence variants was judged likely to represent a technical artifact of the sequencing pipeline. Compared with the 666-donor mean, donors in an Asian-associated ancestry cluster had fewer N-insertions in productive TCRs, according to a later genetic analysis. A few of the identified cytomegalovirus-associated TCR beta chains were confirmed in vitro to be specific for cytomegalovirus antigens. The earlier analysis of a few hundred of the donors excluded some 16 rarely observed V segments, including chromosome 9 orphons, because counts were too low. A later analysis found that most CMV-associated TCR beta chains appeared HLA-restricted, with HLA associations seemingly driven largely by CMV exposure. Only TCR beta chains were sequenced in this cohort, and the absence of alpha or paired-chain data limited detectable features. A later analysis reported that several top co-occurrence clusters appeared linked to parvovirus B19, influenza, CMV and Epstein-Barr virus. V-gene and J-gene trimming of TCR beta chains was associated with a missense DCLRE1C variant in a later genetic analysis, and the association was replicated in an independent cohort. A total of 164 TCR beta chains were listed by the study as associated with cytomegalovirus. Correlated functional status among segregating V segments might be attributable to linkage disequilibrium, but an unknown experimental factor could not be ruled out. Because HLA typing was missing for some donors at each locus, association tests included only the typed subset. The presence/absence analyses assumed that sequencing depth was roughly uniform across donors, and that assumption may not be true. A later analysis found that HLA-associated TCR beta chains were more clonally expanded and had lower generation probabilities than equally common non-associated chains. Some IMGT-functional V segments, including TRBV6-2 and TRBV6-3, could not be told apart with the 87-base-pair reads, so those segments were excluded. A later analysis found that TCR association rates varied across HLA loci, with DRB1 alleles showing the most associated TCRs and HLA-C alleles the fewest. It was suggested by the authors that the approach could potentially be generalized to other disease states and immunological phenotypes. A further reported finding was that TCR beta sequences accurately predicted the HLA-A and HLA-B alleles for most subjects in the first cohort. At a false discovery rate of 0.05, a later analysis linked fewer than 20,000 TCR beta sequences to specific HLA alleles. Immune exposure information for the cohort was limited to CMV serostatus. Across donors, most TCR sequences were observed very rarely, whereas some public TCRs were present in many individuals. The classifier was reported to diagnose cytomegalovirus status with high specificity and sensitivity in both the original and validation cohorts.

From the germline V gene, CDR1 is SGHNT and CDR2 is YENEEA. The CDR3, cysteine through phenylalanine, is 16 amino acids long. The DNA shown is the 48-base CDR3, in frame from base 1. The junction carries 17 bases between V and J, which are trimmed by 5 bases and 2 bases respectively. Sequences were obtained from PBMCs. This chain joins TRBV11-3 to TRBJ2-3, with TRBD2 tentatively as D gene (6 bases match). The TCR sequence derives from a woman between 18 and 29 years old in good health and CMV-seropositive. The CDR3: CASSQTGTPITDTQYF. DNA sequence: TGTGCCAGCAGCCAGACCGGGACTCCGATCACAGATACGCAGTATTTT.